These 28 T cell receptor beta chains share one sample of origin, sequenced in a study of blood T cell repertoires in COVID-19. Data came from immunoSEQ multiplex PCR; TCRdb stores just in-frame clones and leaves some out. Among around 43,000 clones listed, roughly 80% were seen once. The sample taken for sequencing was peripheral blood. These receptors were obtained from a man aged 70 or older with acute or convalescent COVID-19.

The chain couples TRBV20-1 to TRBJ2-7; TRBD2 matches at 12 bases. Losses at the gene ends were 3 bases for V and 2 bases for J; bases not matched to a gene: 2. This CDR3 contains 14 residues. Germline-derived CDR1 and CDR2 are DFQATT and SNEGSKA (reference sequence). This chain's CDR3 is CSASASGGAYEQYF. CDR3 coding DNA: TGCAGTGCTAGTGCTAGCGGGGGGGCCTACGAGCAGTACTTC.

CDR3 in DNA: TGTGCCAGCAGCTTAGACGCCTCCCACCTCAACAGGGAAAAGGACTATGGCTACACCTTC. Amino acids: CASSLDASHLNREKDYGYTF. This sequence joins TRBV11-2 and TRBJ1-2; weak D call: TRBD1 (6 bases). V was trimmed by 0 bases and J by 3 bases, leaving 26 bases between them. CDR1 is SGHAT and CDR2 is FQNNGV in the germline V gene. The CDR3 runs 20 residues.

The chain employs TRBV3-1 (or the pseudogene TRBV3-2) and TRBJ1-2; TRBD1 might be the D (6 bases). CDR3 length: 13 residues. Between the trimmed V and J ends, which lost 4 bases and 2 bases, there was a span of 8 bases. Germline-derived CDR1 and CDR2 are LGHDT and YNNKEL (reference sequence). The chain's CDR3 is CASSLGQNYGYTF. The CDR3 bases are TGTGCCAGCAGCCTCGGACAGAACTATGGCTACACCTTC.

In this sample, this clone turned up a few times. CDR3 DNA: TGTGCCAGCAGCCGGAGCACTGAAGCTTTCTTT. Protein: CASSRSTEAFF. This sequence joins TRBV5-6 and TRBJ1-1; unclear D gene. Germline V gives CDR1 SGHDT, CDR2 YYEEEE. CDR3 length: 11 residues. V shed 4 bases and J shed 4 bases, with 5 bases lying between them.

The V gene is TRBV27, the J gene TRBJ2-7; D gene ambiguous. The V and J ends lost 6 bases and 2 bases respectively, with 17 bases between them. CDR1 MNHEY and CDR2 SMNVEV come from the germline V gene (reference sequence). This CDR3 region has 15 residues. In DNA form, the CDR3 reads TGTGCCAGCAGCTCCTTTCGTCAGGCAACCTACGAGCAGTACTTC. Its protein product is CASSSFRQATYEQYF.

The CDR3 region is CASSPYGGEGGYTF. The CDR3 DNA is TGTGCCAGCAGCCCGTACGGGGGGGAGGGCGGCTACACCTTC. The chain combines TRBV7-2 with TRBJ1-2, with TRBD1 as a possible D gene (5 bases). This CDR3 has 14 residues. The V gene's germline CDR1 is SGHTA and CDR2 FQGNSA. Trimming removed 5 bases from V and 8 bases from J, with 18 bases in between.

The V call is TRBV18, the J call TRBJ1-1; unclear D gene. The germline V and J ends were trimmed by 3 bases and 0 bases, with 5 bases remaining between them. CDR1 is KGHSH and CDR2 is LQKENI in the germline V gene. The CDR3 covers 13 residues. The CDR3 DNA reads as TGTGCCAGCTCACCTCCGGTGAACACTGAAGCTTTCTTT. Translation gives CASSPPVNTEAFF.

As concerns this clone: The junction departs from germline at one end; a sequencing error may be responsible. This chain uses TRBV20-1 with TRBJ2-1; 7 bases match TRBD2. Per germline, CDR1 DFQATT and CDR2 SNEGSKA (reference sequence). There are 10 residues in the CDR3. The CDR3 bases are TGCAGTGCTGGGAGACTAGCACGGATCTTC. This sequence encodes CSAGRLARIF.

The chain links TRBV6-5 to TRBJ1-1; D uncertain. V was clipped by 5 bases and J by 0 bases, with 13 bases between them. The CDR3 has 15 amino acids. Per the germline V gene, CDR1 is MNHEY and CDR2 is SVGAGI. CDR3 protein: CASSPNTHMNTEAFF. CDR3 nucleotide sequence: TGTGCCAGCAGTCCCAACACGCATATGAACACTGAAGCTTTCTTT.

This chain links TRBV28 with TRBJ2-7; 7 bases fit TRBD1. CDR1 is MDHEN, CDR2 SYDVKM, per germline. V was pared by 3 bases and J by 0 bases, with 5 bases of the junction left unmatched. The CDR3 runs to 15 residues. CDR3 DNA sequence: TGTGCCAGCAGTTTCCAGACAGGGAGCTCCTACGAGCAGTACTTC. As protein: CASSFQTGSSYEQYF.

The chain recombines TRBV7-8 with TRBJ2-5, with 9 bases lining up with TRBD2. CDR3 length: 16 residues. J gave up 4 bases and V 5 bases, and 11 bases lay outside the gene matches. The germline gives CDR1 SGHVS, CDR2 FQNEAQ. CDR3 DNA: TGTGCCAGCAGCCGAGGAGGGGCGGGGGGGCGAGAGACCCAGTACTTC. It codes for CASSRGGAGGRETQYF. Full variable domain (outside the CDR3, taken from reference TRBV7-8 and TRBJ2-5): GAGVSQSPRYKVAKRGQDVALRCDPISGHVSLFWYQQALGQGPEFLTYFQNEAQLDKSGLPSDRFFAERPEGSVSTLKIQRTQQEDSAVYLCASSRGGAGGRETQYFGPGTRLLVL.

This rearrangement joins TRBV18 to TRBJ1-5; 7 bases are a match to TRBD1. Trimming took 3 bases from V and 4 from J; bases not matched to a gene: 12. The CDR3 is 17 residues long. The V gene's germline CDR1 is KGHSH and CDR2 LQKENI. Written as DNA, the CDR3 is TGTGCCAGCTCACCTTCAACAGGGGTTCAGGGTAATCAGCCCCAGCATTTT. Amino acids: CASSPSTGVQGNQPQHF.

The chain employs TRBV10-2 and TRBJ1-6; D ambiguous. Per germline, CDR1 WSHSY and CDR2 SAAADI. The CDR3 extends over 17 amino acids. Trimming took off 6 bases at V and 0 bases at J, with 15 bases between the two ends. In DNA form, the CDR3 reads TGCGCCAGCAGCCTGTCGACACTGAGCTCCTATAATTCACCCCTCCACTTT. This codes for CASSLSTLSSYNSPLHF.

In this sample, this clone turned up a few times. The chain links TRBV11-2 to TRBJ1-2, with D possibly matching TRBD1 (5 bases). Deletions cut 5 bases from V and 8 bases from J, with 24 bases between. This CDR3 has 16 amino acids. Germline loops: CDR1 SGHAT, CDR2 FQNNGV. The CDR3 spells CASSDRTYRWANGYTF. The CDR3 DNA reads as TGTGCCAGCAGCGATCGGACATATCGGTGGGCGAACGGCTACACCTTC.

This rearrangement joins TRBV24-1 to TRBJ1-2; no firm D call. Per germline, CDR1 KGHDR and CDR2 SFDVKD. The CDR3 loop spans 14 amino acids. With 0 bases removed from V and 2 bases from J, the gap between germline ends came to 6 bases. The CDR3 protein is CATSDLEQNYGYTF. The CDR3, as DNA: TGTGCCACCAGTGATTTGGAACAGAACTATGGCTACACCTTC.

This clone appeared a few times. The chain has TRBV11-3 and TRBJ2-3, with a weak D call TRBD1 (6 bases). The CDR3 loop spans 13 amino acids. Germline CDR1 is SGHNT and CDR2 is YENEEA. V dropped 5 bases and J dropped 8 bases, with 14 bases sitting between them. The CDR3 spells CASSQPGVRTQYF. The DNA for the CDR3 is TGTGCCAGCAGCCAGCCAGGGGTCCGTACGCAGTATTTT.

This sequence joins TRBV9 and TRBJ2-7; 9 bases are shared with TRBD1. The CDR3 length is 15 residues. The V gene end was trimmed by 0 bases and the J gene end by 2 bases; junction bases not matched to a gene: 3. CDR1 SGDLS and CDR2 YYNGEE come from the germline V gene. CDR3 nucleotide sequence: TGTGCCAGCAGCGTAGGAGGGACAGGGCCCTACGAGCAGTACTTC. This encodes CASSVGGTGPYEQYF.

The chain links TRBV4-2 to TRBJ1-6; no clear D. This CDR3 spans 15 amino acids. Deletions cut 4 bases from V and 7 bases from J, with 14 bases between. CDR1 LGHNA and CDR2 YNFKEQ come from the germline V gene. Written as DNA, the CDR3 is TGTGCCAGCAGCCCCGACGCGGCCATCAATTCACCCCTCCACTTT. Amino acid sequence: CASSPDAAINSPLHF.

J is TRBJ1-5 and V is TRBV6-2 or TRBV6-3, with 8 bases fitting TRBD1. There are 18 residues in the CDR3. Germline CDR1 and CDR2: MNHEY and SVGEGT. Trimming removed 0 bases from V and 1 base from J; junction bases left unmatched: 8. This chain's CDR3 is CASSYSDREATSNQPQHF. Written as DNA, the CDR3 is TGTGCCAGCAGTTACTCGGACAGGGAGGCTACAAGCAATCAGCCCCAGCATTTT.

This sequence joins TRBV7-2 and TRBJ1-1; D possibly corresponds to TRBD1 (5 bases). Trimming left V 1 base short and J 4 bases short, with 13 bases between. CDR1 and CDR2 from the germline V gene are SGHTA and FQGNSA. The CDR3 has 15 residues. For the CDR3, the DNA is TGTGCCAGCAGCTTAGTTTCAAGGGGAGGCACTGAAGCTTTCTTT. Residues: CASSLVSRGGTEAFF. Full variable domain (remainder filled in from reference TRBV7-2 and TRBJ1-1): GAGVSQSPSNKVTEKGKDVELRCDPISGHTALYWYRQSLGQGLEFLIYFQGNSAPDKSGLPSDRFSAERTGGSVSTLTIQRTQQEDSAVYLCASSLVSRGGTEAFFGQGTRLTVV.

This chain links TRBV9 with TRBJ2-7; D gene unclear. Germline values: CDR1 SGDLS, CDR2 YYNGEE. This CDR3 spans 15 amino acids. V was clipped by 0 bases and J by 3 bases, with 13 bases between them. CDR3 amino acids: CASSVDPREDYEQYF. In DNA, the CDR3 is TGTGCCAGCAGCGTAGACCCCCGAGAGGACTACGAGCAGTACTTC.

This chain links TRBV7-8 with TRBJ1-2, with 9 positions matching TRBD1. In germline, CDR1 is SGHVS, CDR2 FQNEAQ. The CDR3 has 16 residues. The ends lost 4 bases at V and 4 bases at J; junction bases unmatched: 10. Here the CDR3 DNA reads TGTGCCAGCAGCTCTTCCGGGACAGGGACGATCTATGGCTACACCTTC. This encodes CASSSSGTGTIYGYTF.

The chain is built from TRBV7-2 and TRBJ2-7; D remains unclear. V was clipped by 0 bases and J by 10 bases, with 19 bases between them. CDR1 and CDR2 from the germline V gene are SGHTA and FQGNSA. The CDR3 sequence is 15 residues long. As DNA, the CDR3 is TGTGCCAGCAGCTTAGCGTCAACAGCCACCGATAATCAGTACTTC. Translation: CASSLASTATDNQYF.

The chain combines TRBV5-4 with TRBJ2-3; D is unresolved. The CDR3 totals 12 residues. Trimming pared 0 bases from V and 6 bases from J, leaving 5 bases between. The germline gives CDR1 SGHNT, CDR2 YYREEE (reference sequence). CDR3 bases: TGTGCCAGCAGCTTGGCGGTTGATACGCAGTATTTT. This translates into CASSLAVDTQYF.

This sequence joins TRBV18 and TRBJ2-7; 7 nucleotides align to TRBD1. The CDR3 is 15 amino acids. The ends lost 1 base at V and 3 bases at J; junction bases unmatched: 6. The germline CDR1 and CDR2 sequences are KGHSH and LQKENI. The CDR3 DNA reads as TGTGCCAGCTCACCACGACAGGGATCTCGCTACGAGCAGTACTTC. It is translated as CASSPRQGSRYEQYF. Combining the CDR3 with reference TRBV18 and TRBJ2-7 gives the whole variable domain NAGVMQNPRHLVRRRGQEARLRCSPMKGHSHVYWYRQLPEEGLKFMVYLQKENIIDESGMPKERFSAEFPKEGPSILRIQQVVRGDSAAYFCASSPRQGSRYEQYFGPGTRLTVT.

The chain uses TRBV2 and TRBJ2-3; 8 positions match TRBD2. V was clipped by 2 bases and J by 3 bases; unmatched bases: 7. The CDR3 totals 16 residues. Germline V gene lookup returns CDR1 SNHLY and CDR2 FYNNEI. CDR3 bases: TGTGCCAGCAGTGAACGGGGGGGCAAAGGGACAGATACGCAGTATTTT. This encodes CASSERGGKGTDTQYF.

The rearrangement joins TRBV5-1 to TRBJ2-1; 8 bases line up with TRBD1. The CDR3 runs 14 residues. Germline V lookup: CDR1 SGHRS, CDR2 YFSETQ. Trimming at V came to 6 bases and at J to 8 bases, leaving 10 bases not matched to a gene. The CDR3 loop reads CASNPGQESHEQFF. The CDR3 DNA follows: TGCGCCAGCAACCCGGGACAGGAGTCCCATGAGCAGTTCTTC. The variable domain in full, with the rest retrieved from reference TRBV5-1 and TRBJ2-1, is KAGVTQTPRYLIKTRGQQVTLSCSPISGHRSVSWYQQTPGQGLQFLFEYFSETQRNKGNFPGRFSGRQFSNSRSEMNVSTLELGDSALYLCASNPGQESHEQFFGPGTRLTVL.

The V and J genes are TRBV7-2 and TRBJ1-2, with 7 bases matching TRBD1. The CDR3 has 14 residues. After removal of 5 bases from V and 7 bases from J, the junction contained 10 bases not matched to a gene. The V gene's germline CDR1 is SGHTA and CDR2 FQGNSA. Here the CDR3 reads CASSTPTGAGGYTF. CDR3 coding DNA: TGTGCCAGCAGCACACCTACAGGGGCGGGTGGCTACACCTTC.